This T cell receptor beta chain derives from a study of T cell repertoires in aging, cancer and after chemotherapy. Study-wide results and limits: Healthy donors lost TCR diversity with age mainly through richness, cancer patients through richness and evenness. Median generation probability rose over the chemotherapy interval in each cancer cohort, suggesting rebound thymic output.

This clonotype has more than one count but fewer than ten. Its antigen is not known. The template was genomic DNA from peripheral blood, not RNA. V was clipped by 0 bases and J by 8 bases, with 13 bases between them. The CDR3 runs to 14 residues. Germline CDR1 reads SGHTA; CDR2 reads FQGTGA. A mixed TRB-A/B primer pool amplified rearranged TRB by multiplex touch-down PCR. Each CDR3 protein is one row after TCRdb ran MiXCR on the multiplex PCR reads. The sample has 2,300 or so distinct CDR3 sequences, roughly 25% seen once. The clonotype originates from a human donor with a solid tumor. Material: blood. This chain uses TRBV7-3 with TRBJ1-2; weak D call: TRBD1 (5 bases). This CDR3 reads CASSLTPGLQGYTF. DNA of the CDR3: TGTGCCAGCAGCTTAACTCCGGGACTTCAAGGCTACACCTTC.